This TCR beta chain was retrieved from a study of blood T cell repertoires in COVID-19. Whole-study context: T cells, B-cell-depleted T cells, or PBMCs provided the cDNA or gDNA that served as material.

Profiled with immunoSEQ multiplex PCR; TCRdb holds only in-frame clones, not every one. The sample records over 300,000 clones, about 83% being singletons. V was shortened by 5 bases and J by 0 bases, with 17 bases between the two germline ends. CDR1 is LNHDA, CDR2 SQIVND, per germline (reference sequence). The CDR3 is 17 residues long. This clone was counted a single time. Material for sequencing was peripheral blood. This TCR came from a woman aged 50 to 60 with acute or convalescent COVID-19. The chain carries TRBV19 and TRBJ1-5, with D possibly being TRBD1 (6 bases). CDR3 protein: CASSSGLTGASNQPQHF. The CDR3 nucleotides read TGTGCCAGTAGTTCGGGTCTGACAGGCGCTAGCAATCAGCCCCAGCATTTT.